The source of this TCR beta chain is a study of identical twins (dated by TCRdb to the mid-2010s). General notes on the study: TCR alpha and beta repertoires from monozygotic twins, unrelated adults of various ages and cord blood were deep-sequenced to test whether fetal clonotypes persist. To rule out contamination, the twin experiments were replicated at different times with different library preparation protocols. On the study overall, not on this receptor specifically: Recombination models systematically underestimated out-of-frame TCR alpha sharing in monozygotic twins but agreed with sharing between unrelated individuals. Invariant T cells such as MAIT and iNKT could partly confound zero-insertion analyses, although diverse VJ usage argued against such confounding for most clonotypes. Compared with coincidental sharing between unrelated individuals, out-of-frame TCR alpha sequences shared between twins had an excess of sequences with low generation probability. Because the same donors could not be followed over many years, the conclusions relied on cross-sectional statistical analysis. Fewer insertions were carried by abundant cord blood beta clonotypes, a similar but weaker trend appeared in young adult naive repertoires, and no such trend appeared in memory repertoires. A weaker excess of twin sharing was found in beta out-of-frame sequences because the signal-to-noise ratio was lowered by fewer shared sequences.

Note on this clonotype: The clone's antigen remains unknown. The input lacks base qualities; no much larger clone sits a single base away.

Library preparation used 5' RACE. Instrument on record: Illumina HiSeq 2000. Template switching added a universal primer binding site, and the final cDNA carried a unique molecular identifier that allowed TCR cDNA molecules to be counted accurately. Specific primers in the conserved constant-segment region were used to synthesize first-strand cDNA for TCR alpha and beta chains. Each cDNA library was double barcoded, with a SMART-Mk sample barcode plus Illumina barcodes, to control for contamination. Two successive PCR steps introduced TruSeq adapter sequences along with Illumina sample barcodes. Sequencing of the TCR alpha and beta cDNA libraries was done on the Illumina HiSeq platform using custom primers. As for the original processing: MiGEC was used to process raw reads and extract unique molecular identifiers, and MiXCR was used to find CDR3 positions. For each individual, recombination models were inferred using an EM algorithm with the repgenHMM and IGoR tools. Shared clonotype analysis was performed with the tcR package in R, normalizing sharing by the product of cloneset sizes. To study raw recombination without the effects of thymic and clonal selection, out-of-frame nonproductive sequences were analyzed. Clones were called with MiXCR by TCRdb after fastp trimmed the public reads at Q25, and only in-frame beta chains were retained. Each entry merges the rows of one CDR3 protein and shows their most common DNA and genes. The V and J calls, along with clone size, are taken from TCRdb and not from the paper's own processing. This sample lists about 660,000 distinct CDR3 sequences; less than 10% were detected once. The ten largest account for roughly 0.97% of the sample.

Only healthy Caucasian donors were included. Three pairs of female monozygotic twins, all aged roughly 18 to 29 years, made up the twin cohort. Peripheral blood mononuclear cells were the source from which RNA for the TCR libraries was isolated. The data also belong to a second study, concerning yellow fever vaccine responses in identical twins. As the second paper documents: The T cell response to vaccination in identical twins was reported by the authors to appear partly convergent and partly personalized. Focusing on identical twins, the study followed the T cell clones that responded to the vaccine, and did so with precision.

The source is a woman younger than 35 in good health. The sample consisted of PBMCs.

The DNA sequence follows: TGTGCCAGCAGACCCGGGACAGGGAGGAGTGACGGGGAGCTGTTTTTT. Its protein reads: CASRPGTGRSDGELFF. This chain is built from TRBV6-1 and TRBJ2-2; 9 junctional bases match TRBD1. V and J are trimmed by 6 bases and 7 bases, and the gene matches miss 12 bases of the junction. The CDR3 runs 16 residues from the cysteine to the phenylalanine. Only the CDR3 part of the read is kept: 48 bases, read in frame from the first base. From the germline V gene, CDR1 is MNHNS and CDR2 is SASEGT.